Sequencing of this T cell receptor beta chain was carried out in a study of early T cells in non-severe SARS-CoV-2 infection (dated by TCRdb to the early 2020s). Turning to the overall study: TCR sequencing used bulk RNA from unsorted whole blood, so alpha and beta chains could not be paired.

Receptor amplification or capture employed 5' RACE. These reads were obtained on a NextSeq 500. To correct for sequencing error and PCR bias, the TCR library protocol tagged individual cDNA molecules with unique molecular identifiers. TCR alpha and beta chains were both sequenced, and the abundances of alpha and beta sequences in each sample were closely correlated with each other. In the paper's pipeline: Decombinator V4 was used to perform V gene, J gene and CDR3 annotation of TCR sequences. TCRs were defined as expanded if a significant change between any two time points was detected under a Poisson model with p below 0.0001. TCR abundances were normalised to the total number of TCRs sequenced per sample and expressed as counts per million. TRAV1-2 paired with TRAJ12, TRAJ20 or TRAJ33 defined MAIT TCRs, while TRAV10 paired with TRAJ18 defined iNKT TCRs. VDJdb, accessed on 1 November 2021, was searched for TCRs annotated for CMV, EBV and SARS-CoV-2, and TCRs annotated for more than one antigen were excluded. Clones were called with MiXCR by TCRdb after fastp trimmed the public reads at Q25, and only in-frame beta chains were retained. Every entry covers one CDR3 protein and lists the most common genes and DNA from its rows. TCRdb, not the original authors, processed these V and J calls. This sample holds around 67,000 distinct CDR3 sequences; 11% were observed only once. About 5.8% of the sample is in the top ten clones.

A case-control design nested within a healthcare worker cohort in London, UK, was used, with weekly nasopharyngeal swab PCR tests and blood sampling performed. Between 23 and 31 March 2020, the week of the UK lockdown, healthcare workers were enrolled and then followed up weekly for as long as 16 weeks. This clonotype was seen many times. What this receptor recognizes is not known. It has no much larger one-base neighbor in the sample; base qualities were not kept. The trim is 7 bases for V and 2 bases for J, with a gap of 11 bases between the germline ends. Inclusive of the bounding cysteine and phenylalanine, the CDR3 is 13 residues long. The sequence is cut down to CDR3 DNA, 39 bases in frame from base 1. The investigation overall reported the following: VDJdb matching was skewed toward anti-spike CD8 responses, so virus-specific expansions were likely underestimated and private and CD4 specificities were missed.

The receptor chain draws on TRBV12-3 or TRBV12-4 and TRBJ1-1; there is no confident call for the D gene. Sequenced material: whole blood, taken at baseline. The clonotype originates from an adult who was a healthcare worker with PCR-confirmed SARS-CoV-2 infection or an uninfected control (not recorded which). Read as DNA, the sequence is TGTGCCAGCAAAGAGGGTACTAACACTGAAGCTTTCTTT. Its product reads: CASKEGTNTEAFF.